The sequence of this TCR beta chain was determined in a study of CD8 T cells in Susac syndrome. Through negative isolation, CD4+ and CD8+ T cells were obtained, while TEMRA cells were enriched using FACS. The CDR3 extends over 15 amino acids. The germline V gene encodes CDR1 SGDLS and CDR2 YYNGEE. Trimming took 0 bases from V and 2 from J, leaving 12 bases between them. RNA totalling about 0.45 to 1 ug underwent reverse transcription with random hexamers. One entry per CDR3 protein results from TCRdb running MiXCR on the immunoSEQ multiplex PCR reads. The sample yields 170,000 or so distinct CDR3 sequences, 90% to 95% seen once.

The receptor's source is a human donor with multiple sclerosis. The chain employs TRBV9 and TRBJ2-7; no clear D gene. What was sequenced was CD4+ T cells from PBMCs. The chain's CDR3 is CASSVGPEWTYEQYF. In nucleotides, the CDR3 is TGTGCCAGCAGCGTAGGTCCGGAGTGGACCTACGAGCAGTACTTC.